What follows are 21 T cell receptor beta chains derived from one specimen sequenced in a study of blood T cell repertoires in COVID-19. TCRdb's table, derived via immunoSEQ multiplex PCR, lists solely in-frame clones and lacks some. Of around 270,000 clones listed, around 85% were seen once; the top ten hold roughly 4%. The source material was PBMCs or T cells enriched from blood (not recorded which). These TCRs come from a woman aged 25 to 39 who had recovered from COVID-19.

The chain is built from TRBV18 and TRBJ2-7; possibly TRBD2 for D (6 bases). The V gene's germline CDR1 is KGHSH and CDR2 LQKENI. The CDR3 covers 16 residues. Trimming took off 0 bases at V and 9 bases at J, with 21 bases between the two ends. CDR3 bases: TGTGCCAGCTCACCACCCGGGGGTCAACTACGAGGTGTGCAGTACTTC. Encoded protein: CASSPPGGQLRGVQYF.

This sequence joins TRBV20-1 and TRBJ1-5; D perhaps matches TRBD1 (6 bases). CDR3 length: 13 residues. V lost 3 bases, J lost 1 base, and 7 bases lay in between. Germline V gene lookup returns CDR1 DFQATT and CDR2 SNEGSKA (reference sequence). The CDR3 reads CSASTGSNQPQHF. Written as DNA, the CDR3 is TGCAGTGCTAGTACAGGGAGCAATCAGCCCCAGCATTTT.

The V gene is TRBV6-5, the J gene TRBJ2-7; 9 nucleotides agree with TRBD1. This CDR3 is built from 14 residues. The V and J ends lost 7 bases and 5 bases, in that order; junction bases with no gene match: 9. Germline CDR1 and CDR2: MNHEY and SVGAGI. CDR3 in amino acids: CASNDRQGVDEQYF. The CDR3 coding sequence is TGTGCCAGCAACGATCGACAGGGGGTCGACGAGCAGTACTTC.

A few counts support this clone. This chain connects TRBV11-1 to TRBJ1-1; 8 bases match TRBD1. This CDR3 is 16 amino acids long. CDR1 is SGHAT and CDR2 is FQDESV in the germline V gene (reference sequence). V lost 3 bases and J lost 4; bases outside the gene matches: 10. The CDR3 reads CASSLTGDHLRTEAFF. The DNA of the CDR3 is TGTGCCAGCAGCTTGACAGGGGACCACCTACGCACTGAAGCTTTCTTT.

The V and J genes are TRBV28 and TRBJ1-6; D is ambiguous. This CDR3 is 14 amino acids long. The germline CDR1 and CDR2 sequences are MDHEN and SYDVKM. V was trimmed by 3 bases and J by 10 bases, leaving 13 bases between them. The CDR3 region has the DNA TGTGCCAGCAGTTTCACCGCCAGCGGATCACCCCTCCACTTT. Residues: CASSFTASGSPLHF.

The chain carries TRBV19 and TRBJ1-1; D is possibly TRBD1 (5 bases). This CDR3 region has 15 residues. CDR1 and CDR2 (germline): LNHDA, SQIVND (reference sequence). V lost 3 bases and J 4 bases, leaving 15 bases between the germline ends. CDR3 coding DNA: TGTGCCAGTAGTATCAACAGGCCCTTGGTCACTGAAGCTTTCTTT. This gives the protein CASSINRPLVTEAFF.

J is TRBJ1-1 and V is TRBV5-1; 8 bases fit TRBD1. The V gene's germline CDR1 is SGHRS and CDR2 YFSETQ. V shed 4 bases, J shed 4 bases, and the junction held 6 bases outside the gene matches. CDR3 size: 14 residues. The CDR3 nucleotides read TGCGCCAGCAGCCCAGGACAGGGTTCCACTGAAGCTTTCTTT. Protein product: CASSPGQGSTEAFF.

The rearrangement joins TRBV3-1 (or the pseudogene TRBV3-2) to TRBJ2-1; 9 positions agree with TRBD2. The CDR3 has 14 amino acids. V lost 8 bases, J lost 10 bases, and 12 bases stayed unmatched. Germline V lookup: CDR1 LGHDT, CDR2 YNNKEL (reference sequence). The CDR3 coding sequence is TGTGCCAGCCGGAGAGCGGGGGGCCTAAGGGAGCAGTTCTTC. Translated: CASRRAGGLREQFF.

This clone was counted once. This rearrangement joins TRBV9 to TRBJ1-4; D not certain. This CDR3 spans 15 amino acids. In germline, CDR1 is SGDLS, CDR2 YYNGEE. V lost 0 bases to trimming and J lost 4 bases, with 10 bases between them. CDR3 sequence (DNA): TGTGCCAGCAGCGTAGACAGCTCGCATAATGAAAAACTGTTTTTT. As protein: CASSVDSSHNEKLFF.

This clone appeared a single time. The chain carries TRBV7-8 and TRBJ2-1; 7 nucleotides agree with TRBD2. Germline CDR1 and CDR2: SGHVS and FQNEAQ. This CDR3 contains 16 residues. The ends lost 3 bases at V and 2 bases at J; junction bases unmatched: 7. The CDR3 coding sequence is TGTGCCAGCAGCTTTGGCGCGGGGGTACCCTACAATGAGCAGTTCTTC. Amino acids: CASSFGAGVPYNEQFF.

The genes are TRBV15 and TRBJ2-1; TRBD2 matches 13 bases. The CDR3 covers 17 residues. The V gene's germline CDR1 is LNHNV and CDR2 YYDKDF (reference sequence). J lost 2 bases, V lost 3 bases, and 4 bases had no gene match. The CDR3 reads CATSRKGLAGTYNEQFF. The CDR3 DNA reads as TGTGCCACCAGCAGGAAGGGACTAGCGGGGACCTACAATGAGCAGTTCTTC. Together with reference TRBV15 and TRBJ2-1, the CDR3 gives the full variable domain: DAMVIQNPRYQVTQFGKPVTLSCSQTLNHNVMYWYQQKSSQAPKLLFHYYDKDFNNEADTPDNFQSRRPNTSFCFLDIRSPGLGDTAMYLCATSRKGLAGTYNEQFFGPGTRLTVL.

V and J are TRBV11-2 and TRBJ2-7, with 8 bases identical to TRBD1. With V trimmed by 3 bases and J by 1 base, 5 bases remained unmatched. Germline CDR1 reads SGHAT; CDR2 reads FQNNGV. The CDR3 runs 15 residues. The DNA for the CDR3 is TGTGCCAGCAGCTTGTCCCGGGACAGGTCCTACGAGCAGTACTTC. Its protein product is CASSLSRDRSYEQYF. Supplemented by reference TRBV11-2 and TRBJ2-7, the full variable domain reads EAGVAQSPRYKIIEKRQSVAFWCNPISGHATLYWYQQILGQGPKLLIQFQNNGVVDDSQLPKDRFSAERLKGVDSTLKIQPAKLEDSAVYLCASSLSRDRSYEQYFGPGTRLTVT.

This clone has a handful of counts. This chain uses TRBV11-2 with TRBJ1-1; possibly TRBD1 for D (6 bases). The CDR3 runs 14 residues. Germline loops: CDR1 SGHAT, CDR2 FQNNGV. V dropped 1 base and J dropped 8 bases, with 14 bases sitting between them. CDR3 residues: CASSLGAGAREAFF. Here the CDR3 DNA reads TGTGCCAGCAGCTTAGGTGCAGGGGCTAGGGAAGCTTTCTTT.

The chain recombines TRBV15 with TRBJ2-5, with D unclear. V was clipped by 2 bases and J by 5 bases, with 9 bases between them. Germline values: CDR1 LNHNV, CDR2 YYDKDF (reference sequence). CDR3 length equals 13 residues. The CDR3 DNA reads TGTGCCACCAGCAGACGAGTTGCCGAGACCCAGTACTTC. Its protein product is CATSRRVAETQYF.

V gene TRBV5-4 combines with J gene TRBJ2-5, with D perhaps TRBD1 (8 bases). This CDR3 is 16 amino acids long. The ends were cut back, 0 bases at V and 4 bases at J, with 16 bases in the middle. Germline CDR1 reads SGHNT; CDR2 reads YYREEE (reference sequence). CDR3 in amino acids: CASSLGSGGQGETQYF. CDR3 sequence (DNA): TGTGCCAGCAGCTTGGGCTCGGGAGGACAGGGAGAGACCCAGTACTTC.

This clone appeared once. The chain links TRBV14 to TRBJ1-2; possibly TRBD1 for D (5 bases). V was cut by 0 bases and J by 7 bases, with 12 bases left in between. CDR1 and CDR2 (germline): SGHDN, FVKESK. The CDR3 sequence is 14 residues long. The CDR3 region is CASSQDQARAGYTF. As DNA, the CDR3 is TGTGCCAGCAGCCAAGATCAGGCCAGGGCTGGCTACACCTTC.

The V gene is TRBV30, the J gene TRBJ1-4; D not certain. From germline, CDR1 is GTSNPN and CDR2 SVGIG (reference sequence). The CDR3 runs to 14 residues. Trimming cost V 0 bases and J 3 bases, with 8 bases left between them. CDR3 in amino acids: CAWSVFGANEKLFF. DNA of the CDR3: TGTGCCTGGAGTGTATTCGGGGCTAATGAAAAACTGTTTTTT.

V is TRBV24-1 and J is TRBJ2-5; D might be TRBD1 (6 bases). CDR3 length equals 15 residues. Germline CDR1 reads KGHDR; CDR2 reads SFDVKD. V lost 0 bases and J 1 base, leaving 8 bases between the germline ends. The CDR3 is CATSDLTGSQETQYF. DNA of the CDR3: TGTGCCACCAGTGATTTGACAGGGTCCCAAGAGACCCAGTACTTC.

The rearrangement uses TRBV7-6 and TRBJ2-3, with a possible D match to TRBD2 (5 bases). CDR1 and CDR2 from the germline V gene are SGHVS and FNYEAQ. The CDR3 extends over 14 amino acids. V was clipped by 1 base and J by 1 base, with 6 bases between them. The CDR3 reads CASSLGTGTDTQYF. DNA for the CDR3: TGTGCCAGCAGCTTAGGGACTGGCACAGATACGCAGTATTTT. Full variable domain (remainder filled in from reference TRBV7-6 and TRBJ2-3): GAGVSQSPRYKVTKRGQDVALRCDPISGHVSLYWYRQALGQGPEFLTYFNYEAQQDKSGLPNDRFSAERPEGSISTLTIQRTEQRDSAMYRCASSLGTGTDTQYFGPGTRLTVL.

For the CDR3, the DNA is TGTGCCAGCAGCCCCACCCGGGGTATGAGCACAGATACGCAGTATTTT. Encoded protein: CASSPTRGMSTDTQYF. The chain combines TRBV9 with TRBJ2-3; possible D gene TRBD2, 5 bases. This CDR3 is built from 16 residues. Germline V gene sequence: CDR1 SGDLS, CDR2 YYNGEE. V lost 4 bases and J 0 bases, leaving 15 bases between the germline ends.

The V and J genes are TRBV28 and TRBJ1-5, with D perhaps matching TRBD1 (5 bases). V lost 5 bases and J lost 4, with 39 bases in between. Germline V CDR1 and CDR2: MDHEN, SYDVKM. This CDR3 is 23 amino acids long. CDR3 residues: CASSRPSRNSKGPRLGSNQPQHF. CDR3 nucleotide sequence: TGTGCCAGCAGTCGTCCTTCACGCAACTCCAAGGGGCCTCGCCTAGGATCTAATCAGCCCCAGCATTTT.